This TCR beta chain was documented in a study of CD8 T cells in ankylosing spondylitis. Study findings and constraints: For ankylosing spondylitis blood, a TCR beta motif of eight or nine highly homologous variants appeared characteristic. It was reported that disease-linked clones were significantly enriched in matched ankylosing spondylitis synovial fluid.

The authors made TCR beta libraries by quantitative 5'-RACE with molecular barcodes. TCRdb used MiXCR to reprocess the 5' RACE reads, holding one entry per CDR3 protein. This sample yields 700,000 to 1,000,000 distinct CDR3 sequences, of which about an eighth are seen a single time; 0.51% belongs to the top ten. About this clonotype itself: Its antigen is unidentified.

The germline CDR1 and CDR2 sequences are SGHTA and FQGNSA. V shed 6 bases and J 0 bases; nucleotides not matched to a gene: 3. The CDR3 runs to 15 residues. This chain links TRBV7-2 with TRBJ2-2, with 8 bases that match TRBD2. The source material was blood, either unsorted or a sorted T cell fraction (not recorded which). The sequence was obtained from a male donor with ankylosing spondylitis. CDR3 sequence: CASSRLASNTGELFF. The CDR3 DNA is TGTGCCAGCAGTAGACTAGCGTCGAACACCGGGGAGCTGTTTTTT.